This entry lists 21 T cell receptor beta chains sequenced from one sample in a study of follicular helper T cells after annual influenza vaccination. Time point in this sample: 2014-2015 season, pre-vaccination. Profiled with immunoSEQ multiplex PCR; TCRdb holds only in-frame clones, not every one. The table records some 2,500 clones, 70% to 90% of them present only once. The source material was CXCR5+ CD38+ circulating T follicular helper cells from blood, sampled on the day of influenza vaccination. The subset: circulating Tfh, non-naive CD4+CXCR5+PD-1+ (ICOS+CD38+ or ICOS-CD38-). Receptors were obtained from an adult who received the influenza vaccine.

The sample holds a few counts of this clone. The genes are TRBV6-6 and TRBJ2-7; D is uncertain. The CDR3 totals 13 residues. CDR1 MNHNY and CDR2 SVGAGI come from the germline V gene (reference sequence). The V and J ends lost 0 bases and 3 bases respectively, with 6 bases between them. Here the CDR3 DNA reads TGTGCCAGCAGTTACTCCAGATTCTACGAGCAGTACTTC. Protein product: CASSYSRFYEQYF.

The chain employs TRBV5-4 and TRBJ2-1; 7 positions agree with TRBD2. Germline V gene data show CDR1 as SGHNT and CDR2 as YYREEE (reference sequence). J was trimmed by 4 bases and V by 4 bases; bases with no gene match: 11. This CDR3 is built from 16 residues. The CDR3 region has the DNA TGTGCCAGCAGCCCCGGGGGGACTACAACATACAATGAGCAGTTCTTC. Its protein is CASSPGGTTTYNEQFF.

Details on this clone: At the DNA level, this CDR3 is encoded by other sequences in the same sample as well. The J gene is TRBJ1-4, the V gene TRBV28, with D perhaps matching TRBD1 (5 bases). Per germline, CDR1 MDHEN and CDR2 SYDVKM. V lost 6 bases and J lost 5, with 16 bases in between. CDR3 length equals 15 residues. For the CDR3, the DNA is TGTGCCAGCAGACCGCCCGGACGGGGGAATGAAAAACTGTTTTTT. Amino acids: CASRPPGRGNEKLFF.

V and J are TRBV5-4 and TRBJ2-3; D is possibly TRBD2 (5 bases). The length of the CDR3 is 14 residues. Trimming shortened V by 4 bases and J by 4 bases, and 13 bases separated the two germline ends. Germline values: CDR1 SGHNT, CDR2 YYREEE (reference sequence). This chain's CDR3 is CASSLAKTADTQYF. The DNA for the CDR3 is TGTGCCAGCAGCCTAGCCAAAACGGCAGATACGCAGTATTTT.

The chain couples TRBV6-1 to TRBJ2-5; maybe TRBD1 (5 bases). The DNA end lines up better with TRBJ2-7; the J call may be wrong. Germline assignment: CDR1 MNHNS and CDR2 SASEGT. The length of the CDR3 is 14 residues. For the CDR3, the DNA is TGTGCCAGCACCCGCCTAGACAGTTACTACGAGCAGTACTTC. This translates into CASTRLDSYYEQYF.

The chain employs TRBV5-1 and TRBJ2-3; tentatively, D is TRBD1 (6 bases). Germline V gives CDR1 SGHRS, CDR2 YFSETQ. V lost 3 bases to trimming and J lost 4 bases, with 12 bases between them. The length of the CDR3 is 14 residues. Here the CDR3 reads CASSSRTDSDTQYF. In DNA, the CDR3 is TGCGCCAGCAGCTCAAGGACAGACTCAGATACGCAGTATTTT.

The V and J genes are TRBV18 and TRBJ1-6; 8 bases align to TRBD1. This CDR3 contains 15 residues. The V segment lost 6 bases and the J segment 10 bases; nucleotides outside the gene matches: 11. Germline CDR1 and CDR2: KGHSH and LQKENI. This CDR3 reads CASSPGTGAGSPLHF. For the CDR3, the DNA is TGTGCCAGCTCCCCCGGGACAGGAGCTGGATCACCCCTCCACTTT.

The chain is built from TRBV6-5 and TRBJ2-3, with D possibly TRBD2 on 5 matching bases. V was shortened by 6 bases and J by 4 bases, with 14 bases between the two germline ends. The V gene's germline CDR1 is MNHEY and CDR2 SVGAGI. The CDR3 runs 14 residues. CDR3 nucleotide sequence: TGTGCCAGCAGCCGGACGGGGTTATCAGATACGCAGTATTTT. Its protein product is CASSRTGLSDTQYF.

The chain joins TRBV10-3 to TRBJ1-3; D call uncertain. Germline CDR1 is ENHRY and CDR2 is SYGVKD. Trimming removed 2 bases at V and 0 bases at J, with 8 bases between. The CDR3 runs 15 residues. The CDR3 protein is CAISEAASSGNTIYF. As DNA, the CDR3 is TGTGCCATCAGTGAGGCCGCCAGCTCTGGAAACACCATATATTTT.

The V call is TRBV28, the J call TRBJ1-2; a possible D gene is TRBD1 (5 bases). CDR3 length: 14 residues. Trimming pared 10 bases from V and 8 bases from J, leaving 23 bases between. CDR1 is MDHEN, CDR2 SYDVKM, per germline. CDR3 in DNA: TGTGCCACCGCAGGGCCCCCTGCCGTCCGCGGCTACACCTTC. Translated: CATAGPPAVRGYTF.

The chain employs TRBV18 and TRBJ1-5; 8 positions agree with TRBD1. The V and J ends lost 6 bases and 14 bases, in that order; junction bases with no gene match: 9. From germline, CDR1 is KGHSH and CDR2 LQKENI. There are 12 residues in the CDR3. CDR3 loop: CASSPTDRDKHF. DNA of the CDR3: TGTGCCAGCTCCCCTACGGACAGGGACAAGCATTTT. Combining the CDR3 with reference TRBV18 and TRBJ1-5 gives the whole variable domain NAGVMQNPRHLVRRRGQEARLRCSPMKGHSHVYWYRQLPEEGLKFMVYLQKENIIDESGMPKERFSAEFPKEGPSILRIQQVVRGDSAAYFCASSPTDRDKHFGDGTRLSIL.

This rearrangement joins TRBV7-9 to TRBJ2-5, with unresolved D. Germline V gene sequence: CDR1 SEHNR, CDR2 FQNEAQ (reference sequence). V gave up 4 bases and J gave up 3 bases, with 18 bases separating them. The CDR3 is 16 amino acids. In nucleotides, the CDR3 is TGTGCCAGCAGCTCCTTCTCACAGTTCTTCAAAGAGACCCAGTACTTC. Its protein product is CASSSFSQFFKETQYF.

This clone was picked up a small number of times. The gene calls are TRBV15 and TRBJ1-5; 12 bases match TRBD1. The germline V gene encodes CDR1 LNHNV and CDR2 YYDKDF (reference sequence). CDR3 length equals 15 residues. V lost 7 bases to trimming and J lost 3 bases; unmatched junction nucleotides: 4. The DNA for the CDR3 is TGTGCCACCAAGGAGGGACAGGGGGCCAATCAGCCCCAGCATTTT. Protein sequence: CATKEGQGANQPQHF. The variable domain in full, with the rest retrieved from reference TRBV15 and TRBJ1-5, is DAMVIQNPRYQVTQFGKPVTLSCSQTLNHNVMYWYQQKSSQAPKLLFHYYDKDFNNEADTPDNFQSRRPNTSFCFLDIRSPGLGDTAMYLCATKEGQGANQPQHFGDGTRLSIL.

The gene calls are TRBV28 and TRBJ2-2; 8 bases are a match to TRBD1. The CDR3 contains 17 residues. J gave up 5 bases and V 2 bases, and 10 bases lay outside the gene matches. Germline values: CDR1 MDHEN, CDR2 SYDVKM. CDR3 residues: CASSLPSGTGSTGELFF. Here the CDR3 DNA reads TGTGCCAGCAGTTTACCCTCTGGGACAGGATCGACCGGGGAGCTGTTTTTT.

The genes are TRBV27 and TRBJ2-5, with 7 positions matching TRBD1. V trimming: 4 bases; J trimming: 2 bases; junction bases outside the gene matches: 13. The CDR3 contains 17 residues. The germline CDR1 and CDR2 sequences are MNHEY and SMNVEV (reference sequence). CDR3 amino acids: CASSSGQSFLLQETQYF. The CDR3 DNA sequence: TGTGCCAGCAGTTCGGGACAGTCATTCCTCTTACAAGAGACCCAGTACTTC.

The chain couples TRBV9 to TRBJ2-2; TRBD2 agrees at 9 bases. Germline V gives CDR1 SGDLS, CDR2 YYNGEE. The CDR3 contains 17 residues. Germline trimming cut 6 bases from V and 4 bases from J; bases unmatched to any gene: 13. The CDR3 DNA follows: TGTGCCAGCACCATCGGGCTAGCGGGAACGAGCACCGGGGAGCTGTTTTTT. Translated: CASTIGLAGTSTGELFF. Full variable domain (outside the CDR3, taken from reference TRBV9 and TRBJ2-2): DSGVTQTPKHLITATGQRVTLRCSPRSGDLSVYWYQQSLDQGLQFLIQYYNGEERAKGNILERFSAQQFPDLHSELNLSSLELGDSALYFCASTIGLAGTSTGELFFGEGSRLTVL.

The DNA of the CDR3 is TGCGCCAGCAGCTTGCAGGGGGGCGGGAACTATGGCTACACCTTC. Translated, it gives CASSLQGGGNYGYTF. J is TRBJ1-2 and V is TRBV5-1; 7 bases agree with TRBD1. This CDR3 contains 15 residues. From germline, CDR1 is SGHRS and CDR2 YFSETQ. Trimming cost V 1 base and J 2 bases; bases outside gene matches: 5.

The gene calls are TRBV11-2 and TRBJ2-3, with D possibly TRBD1 on 5 matching bases. This CDR3 has 12 amino acids. Between the trimmed V and J ends, which lost 5 bases and 5 bases, there was a span of 8 bases. Germline V gene data show CDR1 as SGHAT and CDR2 as FQNNGV. This CDR3 is CASSPQGDTQYF. CDR3 in DNA: TGTGCCAGCAGCCCCCAGGGAGATACGCAGTATTTT.

This clone has a handful of counts. The chain employs TRBV11-1 and TRBJ1-4; perhaps TRBD1 as D (6 bases). V gave up 2 bases and J gave up 6 bases, with 10 bases separating them. Per germline, CDR1 SGHAT and CDR2 FQDESV (reference sequence). This CDR3 comprises 14 residues. Here the CDR3 DNA reads TGTGCCAGCAGCTTAAGACAGGACCATGAAAAACTGTTTTTT. This codes for CASSLRQDHEKLFF.

V usage is TRBV5-1 and J usage is TRBJ1-1, with 10 positions matching TRBD1. The V gene end was trimmed by 7 bases and the J gene end by 5 bases; junction bases not matched to a gene: 8. There are 14 residues in the CDR3. Germline V CDR1 and CDR2: SGHRS, YFSETQ. CDR3 residues: CASAEGQGLTEAFF. The CDR3 nucleotides read TGCGCCAGCGCGGAGGGACAGGGGTTGACTGAAGCTTTCTTT.

The chain is built from TRBV19 and TRBJ1-2; TRBD1 aligns across 9 bases. The CDR3 length is 14 residues. The germline gives CDR1 LNHDA, CDR2 SQIVND (reference sequence). Trimming removed 8 bases from V and 2 bases from J; junction bases left unmatched: 6. The chain's CDR3 is CASATGGVNYGYTF. The DNA for the CDR3 is TGTGCCAGTGCCACAGGGGGCGTAAACTATGGCTACACCTTC.